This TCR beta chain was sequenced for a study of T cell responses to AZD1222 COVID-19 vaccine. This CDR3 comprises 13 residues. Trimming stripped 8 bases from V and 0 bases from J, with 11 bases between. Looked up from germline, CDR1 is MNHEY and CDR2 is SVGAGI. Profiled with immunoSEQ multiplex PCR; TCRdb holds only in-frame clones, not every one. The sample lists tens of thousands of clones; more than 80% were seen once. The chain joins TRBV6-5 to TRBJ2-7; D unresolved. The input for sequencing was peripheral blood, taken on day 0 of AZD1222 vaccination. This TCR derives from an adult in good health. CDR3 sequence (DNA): TGTGCCAGCGGGAAACCCAGCTCCTACGAGCAGTACTTC. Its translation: CASGKPSSYEQYF.